A selection of T cell receptor beta chains follows, all from one sample in a study of blood T cells in healthy people across ages. TCRdb re-analysed the 5' RACE reads in MiXCR, keeping a single row per CDR3 protein. The profile shows almost 800,000 distinct CDR3 sequences, 58% of them singletons. The specimen was blood. Source of these receptors: a man aged 25-45 years in good health. The CDR3 runs from the conserved cysteine through the conserved F or W. Each record gives: V gene, clone size, J gene, D gene, CDR3 DNA, CDR3 protein. D genes are given only for firm matches. The size of a clone is reported for some rows only, either as once, few or many, or as a class for expanded clones.

TRBV11-2	-	TRBJ2-1	TRBD1	TGTGCCAGCAGCTTTGGGCAGGGGGCTGGCAATGAGCAGTTCTTC	CASSFGQGAGNEQFF
TRBV7-2	few	TRBJ1-6	-	TGTGCCAGCAGCCCACGGCTCCGGGCCCAGAACTCCTATAATTCACCCCTCCACTTT	CASSPRLRAQNSYNSPLHF
TRBV28	many	TRBJ2-1	-	TGTGCCAGCAGTTTACCCTTTTTAGCGGCAGGCTACAATGAGCAGTTCTTC	CASSLPFLAAGYNEQFF
TRBV9	-	TRBJ1-2	TRBD1	TGTGCCAGCACCGCTCAGGGGGCGGCCTATGGCTACACCTTC	CASTAQGAAYGYTF
TRBV6-6	-	TRBJ2-5	-	TGTGCCAGCAGAGACAAACCCGTGGGAGTTCAAGAGACCCAGTACTTC	CASRDKPVGVQETQYF
TRBV20-1	-	TRBJ2-7	-	TGCAGTGCTAGAGATAGTTCGACTTTCGAGCAGTACTTC	CSARDSSTFEQYF
TRBV27	-	TRBJ1-2	TRBD1	TGTGCCAGCAGTTCGGGACAGGGTGTTTACTATGGCTACACCTTC	CASSSGQGVYYGYTF
TRBV4-3	-	TRBJ2-7	TRBD2	TGCGCCAGCAGCCAAGACACTAGCGGGAGGGTGGAGCAGTACTTC	CASSQDTSGRVEQYF
TRBV7-9	-	TRBJ2-2	-	TGTGCCAGCAGCTCCGAGAGACACCGCGGAACCGGGGAGCTGTTTTTT	CASSSERHRGTGELFF
TRBV6-2/TRBV6-3	-	TRBJ2-3	-	TGTGCCAGCAGTCCCGGGACTCTGTTCTTGTCGGATACGCAGTATTTT	CASSPGTLFLSDTQYF